A selection of T cell receptor beta chains follows, all from one sample in a study of regulatory T cells. Libraries were prepared by immunoSEQ multiplex PCR; TCRdb keeps only in-frame clonotypes and omits some of them. The sample contains about 17,000 clones, around 84% of which appear only once. The sample was conventional CD4+ T cells sorted from blood. These receptors were taken from a person aged 30-39 years with CD3G deficiency. Each CDR3 is given with its conserved first and last residue. A D gene is named only where the DNA matches it firmly. Some rows have no size entry. The others give once, few or many, or a class for an expanded clone.

V,D,size,J,DNA,CDR3
TRBV28,TRBD1,-,TRBJ1-6,TGTGCCAGCAGTGAGGGACAGGGCTACTCACCCCTCCACTTT,CASSEGQGYSPLHF
TRBV6-1,-,-,TRBJ1-2,TGTGCGGGGGGCAGTCTCTATGGCTACACCTTC,CAGGSLYGYTF
TRBV18,TRBD2,-,TRBJ2-1,TGTGCCAGCTCTCTCGGGACTAGCGGGAGAAATGAGCAGTTCTTC,CASSLGTSGRNEQFF
TRBV10-3,-,-,TRBJ2-3,TGTGCCACCCAACGCGGTGACCTCATAGATACGCAGTATTTT,CATQRGDLIDTQYF
TRBV19,-,-,TRBJ2-2,TGTGCCAGTAACCCGACAGGGAACACCGGGGAGCTGTTTTTT,CASNPTGNTGELFF
TRBV7-9,-,-,TRBJ2-7,TGTGCCAGCAGCCGGAGGGTCTACGAGCAGTACTTC,CASSRRVYEQYF
TRBV28,TRBD1,-,TRBJ1-5,TGTGCCAGCAGCCCAGGGACAGGAGTTAGGCCCCAGCATTTT,CASSPGTGVRPQHF
TRBV18,-,-,TRBJ1-2,TGTGCCAGCTCACCAACAGGGATCGTCGGTAACGGCTACACCTTC,CASSPTGIVGNGYTF
TRBV30,-,-,TRBJ1-5,TGTGCCTGGAGCGGGGGGATGCATCAGCCCCAGCATTTT,CAWSGGMHQPQHF
TRBV6-6,TRBD1,-,TRBJ1-2,TGTGCCAGCACACTTTATCCTACAGGGGGCCCAGGAGGCTACACCTTC,CASTLYPTGGPGGYTF
TRBV6-1,-,-,TRBJ1-1,TGTGCCAGCAAGAGAGGGGGAGCCCCGAACACTGAAGCTTTCTTT,CASKRGGAPNTEAFF
TRBV10-2,TRBD2,-,TRBJ2-2,TGCGCCAGCAGTGCAAAGGGAGTAGCGGGGGCCGGGGAGCTGTTTTTT,CASSAKGVAGAGELFF
TRBV28,TRBD1,-,TRBJ1-5,TGTGCCAGCAGTTCCCGGGACAGGGGCAATCAGCCCCAGCATTTT,CASSSRDRGNQPQHF
TRBV7-8,-,few,TRBJ2-1,TGTGCCAGCACCTCCCACAATGAGCAGTTCTTC,CASTSHNEQFF
TRBV4-1,TRBD1,-,TRBJ2-7,TGCGCCAGCAGCCAAATGGACAGGGGGATTGGCGAGCAGTACTTC,CASSQMDRGIGEQYF
TRBV28,-,-,TRBJ2-3,TGTGCCAGCAGTTTTCGAGGAGGGGGGTCTAGCACAGATACGCAGTATTTT,CASSFRGGGSSTDTQYF
TRBV19,TRBD1,-,TRBJ1-2,TGTGCCAGTAGTATCGGACAGGGAACCTACACCTTC,CASSIGQGTYTF
TRBV28,-,-,TRBJ1-5,TGTGCCGGTGGGGGGGGTGTAAGCAATCAGCCCCAGCATTTT,CAGGGGVSNQPQHF
TRBV6-1,TRBD1,-,TRBJ2-3,TGTGCCAGCTCGGAAGCCGGGACAGTGGATACGCAGTATTTT,CASSEAGTVDTQYF
TRBV30,-,-,TRBJ2-1,TGTGCCCTCCTCTCCCCCCGAGGGCAGTTCTTC,CALLSPRGQFF
TRBV18,-,once,TRBJ2-1,TGTGCCAGCTCACCACCCAGTCTCGGAAATGAGCAGTTCTTC,CASSPPSLGNEQFF
TRBV18,TRBD1,-,TRBJ1-2,TGTGCCAGCACTACAGGGGGCGGCCGCTATGGCTACACCTTC,CASTTGGGRYGYTF
TRBV18,TRBD1,-,TRBJ1-2,TGTGCCAGCTCACCACAGGGGGCAGCTATGAATGGCTACACCTTC,CASSPQGAAMNGYTF
TRBV18,TRBD1,-,TRBJ2-1,TGTGCCAGCTCACCACCCGACAGGGCGAATGAGCAGTTCTTC,CASSPPDRANEQFF
TRBV28,-,-,TRBJ2-7,TGTGCCAGCATGTCCAGTAGCTCCTACGAGCAGTACTTC,CASMSSSSYEQYF
TRBV21-1,-,few,TRBJ1-5,TGTGCCAGCAGCAAAAGGGACAGGGAGGGTCAGCCCCAGCATTTT,CASSKRDREGQPQHF
TRBV7-9,-,-,TRBJ1-1,TGTGCCAGCAGCTTCGCGACAGCCGGAGTGAACACTGAAGCTTTCTTT,CASSFATAGVNTEAFF
TRBV5-1,-,-,TRBJ2-3,TGCGCCAGCAGCTTACGGGGAGTGAGCTGGCGAGATACGCAGTATTTT,CASSLRGVSWRDTQYF
TRBV10-3,-,-,TRBJ1-2,TGTGCGACCAGGGCACGGAACTATGGCTACACCTTC,CATRARNYGYTF
TRBV7-8,-,-,TRBJ2-1,TGTGCCAGCAGCTTAGGGGAGGTCTACAATGAGCAGTTCTTC,CASSLGEVYNEQFF
TRBV5-5,-,-,TRBJ2-7,TGTGCCAGCAGCTTGCATTCAGTTGCCTACGAGCAGTACTTC,CASSLHSVAYEQYF
TRBV20-1,-,-,TRBJ1-2,TGCAGTGCCGGCGCACTTCTCGACACCTTC,CSAGALLDTF
TRBV6-1,-,-,TRBJ2-5,TGTGCCAGCAGTGAGTTGGAGGGAAAAGAGACCCAGTACTTC,CASSELEGKETQYF
TRBV5-1,-,-,TRBJ2-3,TGCGCCAGCAGCTTAATCAGGTTCGCAGATACGCAGTATTTT,CASSLIRFADTQYF
TRBV9,-,medium-sized,TRBJ2-2,TGTGCCAGCGGAGCGGGTCTCACCGGGGAGCTGTTTTTT,CASGAGLTGELFF
TRBV5-1,-,few,TRBJ2-3,TGCGCCAGCAGCCTCCACGGGACCAGCACAGATACGCAGTATTTT,CASSLHGTSTDTQYF
TRBV5-1,-,-,TRBJ1-1,TGCGCCAGCAGCTTGGAAGGAGGCGTAACTGAAGCTTTCTTT,CASSLEGGVTEAFF
TRBV5-1,TRBD1,-,TRBJ2-4,TGCGCCAGCAGCTCCGAACAGGGGTTTGCCAAAAACATTCAGTACTTC,CASSSEQGFAKNIQYF
TRBV7-8,TRBD1,once,TRBJ2-7,TGTGCCAGCAGCTTAGTCCTAGGACAGGGGGCCGGCGAGCAGTACTTC,CASSLVLGQGAGEQYF
TRBV28,-,-,TRBJ2-7,TGTGCCAGCAGTTCCCCGACGAAGCCCTCTGCCTACGAGCAGTACTTC,CASSSPTKPSAYEQYF
TRBV5-1,-,-,TRBJ1-2,TGCGCCAGCAGCCCCACGACGGGCAGCTATGGCTACACCTTC,CASSPTTGSYGYTF
TRBV30,-,-,TRBJ2-1,TGTGCCTGGAGTGTCCCGGGAAGGATCTACAATGAGCAGTTCTTC,CAWSVPGRIYNEQFF
TRBV5-1,TRBD2,once,TRBJ2-3,TGCGCCAGCAGCCCCGGGACTAGCGGACACACAGATACGCAGTATTTT,CASSPGTSGHTDTQYF